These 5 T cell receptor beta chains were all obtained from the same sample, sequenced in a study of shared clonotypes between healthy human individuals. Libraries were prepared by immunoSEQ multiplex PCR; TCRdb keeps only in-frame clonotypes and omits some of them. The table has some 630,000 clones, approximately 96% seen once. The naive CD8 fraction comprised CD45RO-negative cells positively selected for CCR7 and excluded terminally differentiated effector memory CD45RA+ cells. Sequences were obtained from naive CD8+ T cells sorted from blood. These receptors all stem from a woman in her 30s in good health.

For the CDR3, the DNA is TGTGCCAGCCCAGGGACAGGGAAATACAATGAGCAGTTCTTC. This gives the protein CASPGTGKYNEQFF. V gene TRBV5-4 combines with J gene TRBJ2-1; 9 nucleotides match TRBD1. V shed 7 bases and J 4 bases; nucleotides not matched to a gene: 6. Germline assignment: CDR1 SGHNT and CDR2 YYREEE (reference sequence). The CDR3 is 14 amino acids.

CDR3 coding DNA: TGTGCCAGCAGCCTCCGGATAGGGGATGGGCACACTGAAGCTTTCTTT. Protein: CASSLRIGDGHTEAFF. This chain connects TRBV28 to TRBJ1-1; TRBD1 is a possible D gene (5 bases). The CDR3 extends over 16 amino acids. Trimming stripped 6 bases from V and 3 bases from J, with 20 bases between. Per the germline V gene, CDR1 is MDHEN and CDR2 is SYDVKM.

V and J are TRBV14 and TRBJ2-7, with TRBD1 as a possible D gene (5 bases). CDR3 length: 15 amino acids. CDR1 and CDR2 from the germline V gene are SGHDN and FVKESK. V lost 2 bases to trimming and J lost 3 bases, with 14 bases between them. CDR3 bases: TGTGCCAGCAGCCAATGGGGCAGCCTAAACTACGAGCAGTACTTC. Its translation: CASSQWGSLNYEQYF. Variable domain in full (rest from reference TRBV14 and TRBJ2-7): EAGVTQFPSHSVIEKGQTVTLRCDPISGHDNLYWYRRVMGKEIKFLLHFVKESKQDESGMPNNRFLAERTGGTYSTLKVQPAELEDSGVYFCASSQWGSLNYEQYFGPGTRLTVT.

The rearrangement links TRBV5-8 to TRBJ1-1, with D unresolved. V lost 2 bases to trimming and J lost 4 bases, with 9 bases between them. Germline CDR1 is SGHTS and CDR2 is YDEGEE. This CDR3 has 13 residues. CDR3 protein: CASSFGGGTEAFF. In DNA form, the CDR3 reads TGTGCCAGCAGCTTCGGCGGAGGCACTGAAGCTTTCTTT.

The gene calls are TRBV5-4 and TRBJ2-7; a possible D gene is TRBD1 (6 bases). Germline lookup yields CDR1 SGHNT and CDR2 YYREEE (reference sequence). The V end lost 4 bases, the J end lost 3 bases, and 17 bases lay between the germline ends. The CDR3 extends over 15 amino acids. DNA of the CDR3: TGTGCCAGCAGCCTAGGGGCGAGGACAGACTACGAGCAGTACTTC. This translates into CASSLGARTDYEQYF.